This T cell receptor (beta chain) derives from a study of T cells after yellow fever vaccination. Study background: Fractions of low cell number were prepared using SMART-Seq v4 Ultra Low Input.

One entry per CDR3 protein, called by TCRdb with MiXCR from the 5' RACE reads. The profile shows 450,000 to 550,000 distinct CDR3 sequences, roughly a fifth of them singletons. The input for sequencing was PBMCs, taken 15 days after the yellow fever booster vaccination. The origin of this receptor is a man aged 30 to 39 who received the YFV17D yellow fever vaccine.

CDR3 DNA sequence: TGCAGTGCGAGACAGGCAGTGGAGACCCAGTACTTC. It encodes CSARQAVETQYF. This chain joins TRBV20-1 and TRBJ2-5, with TRBD1 as a possible D gene (6 bases). Per germline, CDR1 DFQATT and CDR2 SNEGSKA (reference sequence). The CDR3 is 12 residues long. Trimming pared 6 bases from V and 5 bases from J, leaving 13 bases between.